The next 29 T cell receptor beta chains were all read from a single sample in a study of cytomegalovirus exposure and HLA in healthy donors. Data came from immunoSEQ multiplex PCR; TCRdb stores just in-frame clones and leaves some out. The table shows fewer than 150,000 clones, with around nine tenths occurring only once. Sample: PBMCs. The receptors derive from a woman under 30 in good health and CMV-seropositive.

This clone was found a few times. Written as DNA, the CDR3 is TGTGCCAGCAGTCCCCAAAAGCGGGGGGTAGTAATAAGCGGCACAGATACGCAGTATTTT. This encodes CASSPQKRGVVISGTDTQYF. V is TRBV27 and J is TRBJ2-3, with TRBD2 identical over 9 bases. This CDR3 region has 20 residues. Per the germline V gene, CDR1 is MNHEY and CDR2 is SMNVEV (reference sequence). V lost 5 bases, J lost 1 base, and 19 bases stayed unmatched.

V gene TRBV2 combines with J gene TRBJ2-1; 12 positions match TRBD2. Unmatched junction bases numbered 5, after V lost 2 bases and J lost 9 bases. Germline CDR1 is SNHLY and CDR2 is FYNNEI. This CDR3 comprises 15 residues. The CDR3, as DNA: TGTGCCAGCAGTGAAACGGGACTAGCGGGTCTTGAGCAGTTCTTC. Its translation: CASSETGLAGLEQFF.

The chain is built from TRBV19 and TRBJ2-1; possible D gene TRBD2, 6 bases. Trimming removed 0 bases from V and 2 bases from J, with 14 bases in between. CDR1 is LNHDA, CDR2 SQIVND, per germline (reference sequence). CDR3 length equals 17 residues. The CDR3 DNA sequence: TGTGCCAGTAGTATAGAGCCCTTGAGGGAGGCCTACAATGAGCAGTTCTTC. It is translated as CASSIEPLREAYNEQFF. Full variable domain (remainder filled in from reference TRBV19 and TRBJ2-1): DGGITQSPKYLFRKEGQNVTLSCEQNLNHDAMYWYRQDPGQGLRLIYYSQIVNDFQKGDIAEGYSVSREKKESFPLTVTSAQKNPTAFYLCASSIEPLREAYNEQFFGPGTRLTVL.

A single count supports this clone. The V gene is TRBV28, the J gene TRBJ1-4, with D uncertain. This CDR3 is built from 13 residues. Germline CDR1 is MDHEN and CDR2 is SYDVKM. The V end lost 6 bases, the J end lost 4 bases, and 9 bases lay between the germline ends. CDR3 amino acids: CASRGDNNEKLFF. Here the CDR3 DNA reads TGTGCCAGCAGGGGCGACAATAATGAAAAACTGTTTTTT.

The genes are TRBV28 and TRBJ2-5; D gene uncertain. The CDR3 totals 13 residues. The germline V and J ends were trimmed by 3 bases and 4 bases, with 9 bases remaining between them. Looked up from germline, CDR1 is MDHEN and CDR2 is SYDVKM. The CDR3 nucleotides are TGTGCCAGCAGTTTCACCGCAGGAGAGACCCAGTACTTC. As protein: CASSFTAGETQYF.

The chain couples TRBV30 to TRBJ1-1, with 7 bases lining up with TRBD1. The CDR3 has 15 residues. V was pared by 1 base and J by 0 bases, with 5 bases of the junction left unmatched. CDR1 and CDR2 from the germline V gene are GTSNPN and SVGIG (reference sequence). Here the CDR3 reads CAWSGRGLMNTEAFF. The CDR3 DNA sequence: TGTGCCTGGAGTGGAAGGGGGCTAATGAACACTGAAGCTTTCTTT.

This rearrangement joins TRBV7-9 to TRBJ1-5; D is unclear. V lost 1 base, J lost 5 bases, and 12 bases lay in between. Germline values: CDR1 SEHNR, CDR2 FQNEAQ (reference sequence). The CDR3 length is 15 residues. Here the CDR3 reads CASSLDGVRDQPQHF. CDR3 sequence (DNA): TGTGCCAGCAGCTTAGACGGGGTACGGGATCAGCCCCAGCATTTT.

The chain is built from TRBV7-3 and TRBJ2-5, with TRBD2 identical over 9 bases. Germline assignment: CDR1 SGHTA and CDR2 FQGTGA. V dropped 5 bases and J dropped 5; count of bases not matched to a gene: 3. This CDR3 has 13 amino acids. DNA for the CDR3: TGTGCCAGCAGCAATAGCGGGAGTGAGACCCAGTACTTC. This gives the protein CASSNSGSETQYF.

The chain is built from TRBV5-1 and TRBJ2-7; maybe TRBD1 (6 bases). Trimming shortened V by 4 bases and J by 5 bases, and 13 bases separated the two germline ends. CDR1 is SGHRS, CDR2 YFSETQ, per germline. The CDR3 has 13 amino acids. The CDR3 DNA reads as TGCGCCAGCAGCCATGCACAGGGTAACGAGCAGTACTTC. Protein sequence: CASSHAQGNEQYF.

This chain uses TRBV4-1 with TRBJ1-1; weak D call: TRBD1 (6 bases). The V and J ends lost 4 bases and 1 base respectively, with 10 bases between them. The CDR3 runs to 14 residues. Looked up from germline, CDR1 is MGHRA and CDR2 is YSYEKL. CDR3 residues: CASSRQQGNTEAFF. CDR3 DNA sequence: TGCGCCAGCAGCCGGCAACAGGGGAACACTGAAGCTTTCTTT.

V is TRBV4-2 and J is TRBJ2-1; a weak D match, TRBD2 (5 bases). Germline CDR1 and CDR2: LGHNA and YNFKEQ. CDR3 size: 17 residues. The germline V and J ends were trimmed by 0 bases and 0 bases, with 12 bases remaining between them. This CDR3 is CASSQELTGSSYNEQFF. CDR3 nucleotides: TGTGCCAGCAGCCAAGAGTTAACGGGGAGCTCCTACAATGAGCAGTTCTTC.

This chain connects TRBV9 to TRBJ2-1; no clear D gene. V lost 2 bases and J 0 bases, leaving 9 bases between the germline ends. Germline CDR1 and CDR2: SGDLS and YYNGEE. CDR3 length equals 15 residues. The CDR3 loop reads CASSVERLSYNEQFF. CDR3 nucleotides: TGTGCCAGCAGCGTTGAAAGACTCTCCTACAATGAGCAGTTCTTC.

The chain employs TRBV21-1 and TRBJ2-7; TRBD2 was called by the table and not checked on the DNA. TRBV21-1 is described as a pseudogene. This CDR3 spans 17 amino acids. The chain's CDR3 is CASSKAHGLTGVWEQYF. The CDR3 DNA reads as TGTGCCAGCAGCAAAGCCCATGGGCTGACGGGAGTGTGGGAGCAGTACTTC.

This chain connects TRBV6-1 to TRBJ2-3, with TRBD2 matching over 12 bases. This CDR3 comprises 14 residues. Trimming removed 8 bases from V and 7 bases from J; junction bases left unmatched: 7. Germline lookup yields CDR1 MNHNS and CDR2 SASEGT. CDR3 sequence reads: CASALAGGRNTQYF. The DNA for the CDR3 is TGTGCCAGCGCGCTAGCGGGGGGGCGAAATACGCAGTATTTT.

This clone showed up just once. This chain joins TRBV19 and TRBJ1-5, with TRBD1 matching over 7 bases. After removal of 5 bases from V and 7 bases from J, the junction contained 14 bases not matched to a gene. This CDR3 comprises 16 residues. Germline V CDR1 and CDR2: LNHDA, SQIVND (reference sequence). The CDR3 here is CASSLQLTGSFQPQHF. Written as DNA, the CDR3 is TGTGCCAGTAGTTTACAATTGACAGGGTCATTCCAGCCCCAGCATTTT.

This chain uses TRBV29-1 with TRBJ1-2; 9 bases map to TRBD1. The trim removed 6 bases at V and 2 bases at J, leaving 1 base unmatched. The CDR3 is 12 residues long. Germline CDR1 SQVTM, CDR2 ANQGSEA. CDR3: CSVGQGNYGYTF. Here the CDR3 DNA reads TGCAGCGTCGGACAGGGGAACTATGGCTACACCTTC.

J is TRBJ1-4 and V is TRBV5-6; D gene ambiguous. V gave up 2 bases and J gave up 8 bases, with 10 bases separating them. CDR3 size: 13 residues. Looked up from germline, CDR1 is SGHDT and CDR2 is YYEEEE. The CDR3 DNA reads as TGTGCCAGCAGCTTAGCGGCCGTGGAAAAACTGTTTTTT. It is translated as CASSLAAVEKLFF.

The chain recombines TRBV5-4 with TRBJ2-3, with 8 bases lining up with TRBD2. Germline V CDR1 and CDR2: SGHNT, YYREEE (reference sequence). V trimming: 3 bases; J trimming: 5 bases; junction bases outside the gene matches: 11. This CDR3 region has 16 residues. The CDR3 DNA is TGTGCCAGCAGCTCGGGGGGCGGGAGGAGAGGAGATACGCAGTATTTT. The encoded protein is CASSSGGGRRGDTQYF.

The genes are TRBV7-9 and TRBJ2-7; unclear D gene. The germline gives CDR1 SEHNR, CDR2 FQNEAQ (reference sequence). The V gene lost 5 bases and the J gene lost 1 base, with 6 bases spanning the gap. This CDR3 has 12 residues. The CDR3 reads CASSAVSYEQYF. In nucleotides, the CDR3 is TGTGCCAGCAGCGCAGTATCCTACGAGCAGTACTTC.

The chain employs TRBV18 and TRBJ2-2, with D perhaps matching TRBD1 (5 bases). CDR3 length: 16 amino acids. Germline V gives CDR1 KGHSH, CDR2 LQKENI. V shed 4 bases and J shed 0 bases, with 12 bases lying between them. The CDR3 reads CASSLNRRTNTGELFF. The CDR3 DNA follows: TGTGCCAGCTCACTAAACAGGAGAACGAACACCGGGGAGCTGTTTTTT.

This chain joins TRBV9 and TRBJ2-7; TRBD1 agrees at 11 bases. J was trimmed by 6 bases and V by 0 bases; bases with no gene match: 2. The CDR3 extends over 14 amino acids. Looked up from germline, CDR1 is SGDLS and CDR2 is YYNGEE. The CDR3 protein is CASSVADRGREQYF. The CDR3 DNA reads TGTGCCAGCAGCGTAGCGGACAGGGGGCGCGAGCAGTACTTC.

The chain combines TRBV1 with TRBJ2-5; TRBD2, as called in the table, went unchecked against the DNA. TRBV1 is a pseudogene locus. CDR3 length equals 16 residues. DNA of the CDR3: TGCACCAGCAGCCAAGATTGCGGGAATGGAGGGGAGACCCAGTACTTC. Its protein is CTSSQDCGNGGETQYF.

This clone came up once. The J gene is TRBJ2-1, the V gene TRBV9; 11 nucleotides align to TRBD1. CDR1 and CDR2 from the germline V gene are SGDLS and YYNGEE. This CDR3 has 13 amino acids. The trim removed 8 bases at V and 6 bases at J, leaving 4 bases unmatched. CDR3 protein: CASTGTGGNEQFF. CDR3 nucleotides: TGTGCCAGTACCGGGACAGGGGGCAATGAGCAGTTCTTC.

V and J are TRBV28 and TRBJ2-3; 7 positions match TRBD2. Germline CDR1 reads MDHEN; CDR2 reads SYDVKM. J lost 2 bases, V lost 5 bases, and 1 base had no gene match. This CDR3 has 13 amino acids. In nucleotides, the CDR3 is TGTGCCAGCAGTGGGGACTACACAGATACGCAGTATTTT. The encoded protein is CASSGDYTDTQYF.

The rearrangement links TRBV28 to TRBJ2-7; 10 positions match TRBD2. CDR3 length: 16 amino acids. Germline CDR1 is MDHEN and CDR2 is SYDVKM. The trim removed 5 bases at V and 1 base at J, leaving 8 bases unmatched. The CDR3 spells CASSPLTSGLSYEQYF. In DNA, the CDR3 is TGTGCCAGCAGTCCACTGACTAGCGGGTTATCCTACGAGCAGTACTTC.

CDR3 nucleotides: TGTGCCAGCAGTTACTCGGCAGGGGGTAGGTACGAGCAGTACTTC. Translation: CASSYSAGGRYEQYF. The rearrangement joins TRBV6-6 to TRBJ2-7, with 7 bases that match TRBD1. The V gene's germline CDR1 is MNHNY and CDR2 SVGAGI (reference sequence). V was clipped by 0 bases and J by 4 bases; unmatched bases: 6. The CDR3 is 15 residues long.

This clone occurred a few times. The rearrangement joins TRBV9 to TRBJ1-6; D may be TRBD1 (5 bases). The germline V gene has CDR1 SGDLS and CDR2 YYNGEE. Trimming pared 3 bases from V and 13 bases from J, leaving 11 bases between. The CDR3 loop spans 12 amino acids. The CDR3 loop is CASSGGGSPLHF. Written as DNA, the CDR3 is TGTGCCAGCAGCGGCGGGGGGTCGCCCCTCCACTTT. Drawing the rest from reference TRBV9 and TRBJ1-6, the complete variable domain is DSGVTQTPKHLITATGQRVTLRCSPRSGDLSVYWYQQSLDQGLQFLIQYYNGEERAKGNILERFSAQQFPDLHSELNLSSLELGDSALYFCASSGGGSPLHFGNGTRLTVT.

The count of this clone is one. The gene calls are TRBV25-1 and TRBJ2-1; unclear D gene. The germline V and J ends were trimmed by 2 bases and 11 bases, with 7 bases remaining between them. CDR1 MGHDK and CDR2 SYGVNS come from the germline V gene. The CDR3 length is 11 residues. The CDR3: CASSESVKQFF. The CDR3 bases are TGTGCCAGCAGTGAAAGCGTAAAGCAGTTCTTC.

This clone was counted once. The V and J genes are TRBV2 and TRBJ1-5; 7 bases line up with TRBD1. CDR3 length: 14 amino acids. The germline gives CDR1 SNHLY, CDR2 FYNNEI. With 7 bases clipped from V and 1 base from J, the junction kept 4 bases outside the gene matches. CDR3 loop: CASTPTGSNQPQHF. CDR3 DNA sequence: TGTGCCAGCACCCCGACAGGGAGCAATCAGCCCCAGCATTTT.